Described below is a single T cell receptor (beta chain) sequence and its context. This sample was included in a study of control samples from healthy donors and cancer patients. This table comes from immunoSEQ multiplex PCR, and its TCRdb copy is limited to in-frame clones, with some not included. The sample has more than 85,000 clones; approximately 90% are singletons. This CDR3 comprises 15 residues. This TCR came from a woman aged 50 to 60 in good health. V gene TRBV21-1 combines with J gene TRBJ1-2; the table gives TRBD1 as D, unverified against the DNA. TRBV21-1 corresponds to a pseudogene. The material sequenced was blood. CDR3 loop: CASSTRDSYNYGYTF. In DNA, the CDR3 is TGTGCCAGCAGCACCCGGGACAGCTATAACTATGGCTACACCTTC.